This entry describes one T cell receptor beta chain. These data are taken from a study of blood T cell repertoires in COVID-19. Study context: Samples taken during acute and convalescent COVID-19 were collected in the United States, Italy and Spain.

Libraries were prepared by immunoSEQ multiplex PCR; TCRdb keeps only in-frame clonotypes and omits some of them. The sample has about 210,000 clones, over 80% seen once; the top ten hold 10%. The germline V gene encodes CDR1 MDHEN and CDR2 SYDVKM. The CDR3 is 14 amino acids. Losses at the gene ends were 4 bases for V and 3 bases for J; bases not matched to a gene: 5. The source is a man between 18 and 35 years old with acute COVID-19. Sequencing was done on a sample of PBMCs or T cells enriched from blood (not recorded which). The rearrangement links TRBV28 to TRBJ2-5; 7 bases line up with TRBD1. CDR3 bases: TGTGCCAGCAGTTACGGGACAGTGAAAGAGACCCAGTACTTC. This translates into CASSYGTVKETQYF.